This T cell receptor (beta chain) stems from a study of cytomegalovirus exposure and HLA in healthy donors. The overall study: Of 300 to 500 genotyped donors, 81% grouped in the Caucasian-associated ancestry cluster.

PCR used 60 Vbeta primers and 13 Jbeta primers. Clones were read by immunoSEQ multiplex PCR, and TCRdb kept only the in-frame ones, dropping some. The table has around 150,000 clones, 70% to 90% seen once. The CDR3 has 15 residues. CDR1 and CDR2 (germline): SGHRS, YFSETQ. The V gene end was trimmed by 4 bases and the J gene end by 4 bases; junction bases not matched to a gene: 6. Source material: PBMCs. V is TRBV5-1 and J is TRBJ2-1; 9 nucleotides match TRBD2. The sequence came from a woman aged 35 to 49 in good health and CMV-seronegative. This chain's CDR3 is CASSQLAGTYNEQFF. The CDR3 DNA is TGCGCCAGCAGCCAACTAGCGGGCACTTACAATGAGCAGTTCTTC.